The 9 T cell receptor beta chains given below trace back to one sample, sequenced in a study of OX40 agonist ivuxolimab in advanced cancers. Produced via immunoSEQ multiplex PCR; TCRdb's table is partial and in-frame only. The data contain more than 50,000 clones, around 79% of them seen just once; the ten biggest clones take up approximately 1.1%. Sequencing was performed on CD4+ or CD8+ T cells sorted from blood, taken in a trial of the OX40 agonist ivuxolimab. The receptors were sampled from an adult with an advanced solid tumor such as melanoma, head and neck, liver or kidney cancer.

Only a few counts were recorded for this clone. The V call is TRBV18, the J call TRBJ1-1; D is uncertain. The CDR3 covers 13 residues. The V gene's germline CDR1 is KGHSH and CDR2 LQKENI. Trimming took off 4 bases at V and 5 bases at J, with 11 bases between the two ends. The CDR3 spells CASSREGSTEAFF. The CDR3 coding sequence is TGTGCCAGCTCACGGGAAGGGTCGACTGAAGCTTTCTTT.

The chain links TRBV27 to TRBJ2-7; D not certain. V was trimmed by 5 bases and J by 0 bases, leaving 14 bases between them. CDR3 length: 15 amino acids. Germline V gene sequence: CDR1 MNHEY, CDR2 SMNVEV (reference sequence). This CDR3 reads CASSPTGASSYEQYF. In DNA, the CDR3 is TGTGCCAGCAGTCCCACGGGCGCCAGCTCCTACGAGCAGTACTTC.

The rearrangement uses TRBV7-9 and TRBJ1-3; no firm D call. Trimming took off 6 bases at V and 1 base at J, with 10 bases between the two ends. Germline assignment: CDR1 SEHNR and CDR2 FQNEAQ (reference sequence). CDR3 length: 14 amino acids. The CDR3 DNA reads as TGTGCCAGCAGACCAAACAGTTCTGGAAACACCATATATTTT. This translates into CASRPNSSGNTIYF. Full variable domain (rest looked up from reference TRBV7-9 and TRBJ1-3): DTGVSQNPRHKITKRGQNVTFRCDPISEHNRLYWYRQTLGQGPEFLTYFQNEAQLEKSRLLSDRFSAERPKGSFSTLEIQRTEQGDSAMYLCASRPNSSGNTIYFGEGSWLTVV.

The rearrangement uses TRBV18 and TRBJ1-2, with D possibly being TRBD1 (5 bases). Germline loops: CDR1 KGHSH, CDR2 LQKENI. The CDR3 is 15 amino acids. V lost 4 bases to trimming and J lost 4 bases, with 16 bases between them. CDR3 loop: CASSLGTDWPYGYTF. As DNA, the CDR3 is TGTGCCAGCTCACTGGGGACGGACTGGCCCTATGGCTACACCTTC.

The chain carries TRBV5-6 and TRBJ2-3, with D perhaps TRBD2 (5 bases). The CDR3 has 14 amino acids. V lost 5 bases and J lost 1, with 11 bases in between. Germline CDR1 and CDR2: SGHDT and YYEEEE. CDR3 sequence reads: CASSFSVGTDTQYF. In DNA form, the CDR3 reads TGTGCCAGCAGTTTTAGCGTGGGCACAGATACGCAGTATTTT. Looking up the rest from reference TRBV5-6 and TRBJ2-3 gives the full variable domain: DAGVTQSPTHLIKTRGQQVTLRCSPKSGHDTVSWYQQALGQGPQFIFQYYEEEERQRGNFPDRFSGHQFPNYSSELNVNALLLGDSALYLCASSFSVGTDTQYFGPGTRLTVL.

The gene calls are TRBV15 and TRBJ1-5; the D gene is possibly TRBD1 (5 bases). The CDR3 totals 15 residues. Trimming removed 3 bases at V and 3 bases at J, with 12 bases between. In germline, CDR1 is LNHNV, CDR2 YYDKDF (reference sequence). CDR3 coding DNA: TGTGCCACCAGCAGGGACCCAGGGAACAATCAGCCCCAGCATTTT. This codes for CATSRDPGNNQPQHF.

This chain joins TRBV18 and TRBJ2-3, with TRBD1 as a possible D gene (6 bases). With 5 bases removed from V and 10 bases from J, the gap between germline ends came to 16 bases. Germline lookup yields CDR1 KGHSH and CDR2 LQKENI. The CDR3 extends over 13 amino acids. The CDR3 coding sequence is TGTGCCAGCTCAGCAGGAGACAGGTTCTCGCAGTATTTT. Its protein product is CASSAGDRFSQYF.

V usage is TRBV19 and J usage is TRBJ2-1; a weak D match, TRBD2 (5 bases). CDR3 length equals 15 residues. Germline CDR1 LNHDA, CDR2 SQIVND (reference sequence). V was pared by 5 bases and J by 4 bases, with 15 bases between. Here the CDR3 reads CASSPRPDSYNEQFF. CDR3 coding DNA: TGTGCCAGTAGTCCCCGACCGGACTCTTACAATGAGCAGTTCTTC.

This chain connects TRBV15 to TRBJ2-5, with D unclear. Trimming took 4 bases from V and 5 from J, leaving 11 bases between them. CDR3 length equals 13 residues. Germline CDR1 and CDR2: LNHNV and YYDKDF (reference sequence). The CDR3, as DNA: TGTGCCACCAGCAACATAGCTGGGGAGACCCAGTACTTC. Translation: CATSNIAGETQYF.